This TCR beta chain stems from a study of T cell responses to AZD1222 COVID-19 vaccine (dated by TCRdb to the early 2020s). Context from the whole study: Because spike-specific TCR depth and breadth did not differ between the two schedules, AZD1222 recipients who got a second dose at roughly 4 weeks were pooled with those who got a second dose at roughly 12 weeks. A total of more than 230 trial participants underwent TCR sequencing, of whom about 210 received two doses of AZD1222 and 26 received two doses of the MenACWY control vaccine. Trial participants were enrolled into age subgroups of 18-55, 56-69 and 70-plus years, which contained around 150, 28 and 57 TCR-sequenced participants, respectively. The paper as a whole reports these results and caveats: Nearly half of unique spike-specific TCRs reportedly recognized epitopes outside regions mutated in the B.1.351 and B.1.1.7 variants. Because no samples from the day 14 peak response were available, repertoires could be characterized only after the peak T cell response. The vaccine-associated CD4 TCRs covered the entire spike protein, and the dominant responses fell in regions 160-218 and 743-854. After two AZD1222 doses, both the breadth and the depth of spike-specific TCRs were significantly higher than at day 0 and than in MenACWY recipients. Conclusions about previously exposed vaccinees were limited because only six AZD1222 recipients were SARS-CoV-2 seropositive at baseline. The 56-69-year group was small, and its depth increase did not reach significance, likely because of low power. Participants were mostly white British, with more females than males. The authors suggested clonal diversity may have been underestimated.

The intended sense of this specimen's time point label: baseline before first vaccination. Samples from vaccinated people were obtained from the UK trials COV001 and COV002, which included a single-blind randomized controlled phase 2/3 trial of AZD1222 (ChAdOx1 nCoV-19) in healthy adults. For TCRbeta chain sequencing, PBMC samples were collected from trial participants at day 0 and at day 28 after the second dose. The germline V gene gives CDR1 as SGDLS and CDR2 as YYNGEE. Taken from cysteine to phenylalanine, the CDR3 has 14 residues. The CDR3 DNA has 42 bases and is translated from base 1. Relative to germline, V is 7 bases shorter and J is 0 bases shorter, with 12 bases between their ends. Comments on this clone: Its specific antigen is unknown. The sample holds no much larger clone one base away, and base qualities are not on file.

The CDR3 regions of human TCRbeta chains were analyzed by immunosequencing. The authors' analysis ran thus. TCRs in the repertoires were compared against a reference library of SARS-CoV-2-specific TCRs that had been generated with the MIRA antigen-specificity platform. Breadth was defined as the fraction of unique TCRs that were SARS-CoV-2-associated, and depth was defined as the fraction of total T cells that were SARS-CoV-2-associated. Using the MIRA data, each spike-specific TCR was mapped to the spike region that the TCR reacts to and placed in a CD4 or CD8 class. Log10-transformed breadth and depth values were compared by one-way ANOVA with Sidak's multiple comparisons tests. This immuneACCESS table, as held by TCRdb, lists in-frame sequences with V and J called but not all clones. Of the missing ones, under half trace to an unresolved V gene in checked studies; the others have no known cause. V and J calls and clone size come straight from that table; D and trimming were deduced from the DNA. This sample is represented by roughly 120,000 clones; roughly 84% of them were singletons. The ten most abundant clones make up around 6% of the sample.

The receptor chain draws on TRBV9 and TRBJ2-3; the D segment could be TRBD2, given 7 matching bases. The sequencing used peripheral blood, collected on day 0 of AZD1222 vaccination. The sequence was collected from an adult in good health. The CDR3 region: CASGGGSSTDTQYF. The DNA is as follows: TGTGCCAGCGGCGGGGGCAGTAGCACAGATACGCAGTATTTT. With all but the CDR3 taken from the reference TRBV9 and TRBJ2-3 genes, the full variable domain is: DSGVTQTPKHLITATGQRVTLRCSPRSGDLSVYWYQQSLDQGLQFLIQYYNGEERAKGNILERFSAQQFPDLHSELNLSSLELGDSALYFCASGGGSSTDTQYFGPGTRLTVL.